Listed below are T cell receptor beta chains from one sample, sequenced in a study of cytomegalovirus exposure and HLA in healthy donors. Measured with immunoSEQ multiplex PCR; TCRdb has only the in-frame clones, and not every one. The sample carries about 18,000 clones, 75% recorded once. Sequencing input: PBMCs. The origin of the receptors is a man in his late teens or twenties in good health and CMV-seronegative. Both conserved end residues are part of each CDR3. Fields, in order: J gene, D gene, clone size, V gene, CDR3 DNA, CDR3 protein. D genes are given only for firm matches. Where a row states a size, it is once, few, many or the class of an expanded clone; other rows omit it.

TRBJ1-2 TRBD1 . TRBV13 TGTGCCAGCAGCTTAGGGACAGGGGACTATGGCTACACCTTC CASSLGTGDYGYTF
TRBJ2-7 TRBD2 . TRBV6-5 TGTGCCAGCAGTTACTTCGGACTAGCGGGGTCGTACGAGCAGTACTTC CASSYFGLAGSYEQYF
TRBJ1-2 TRBD1 . TRBV29-1 TGCAGCGTTGATTGGGACAGGGGGGCATTCTATGGCTACACCTTC CSVDWDRGAFYGYTF
TRBJ1-5 . . TRBV29-1 TGCAGCGTTGGGGAGCTGAATCAGCCCCAGCATTTT CSVGELNQPQHF
TRBJ1-1 . . TRBV29-1 TGCAGCGTTGGTCAGGGGTGGGGGACTGAAGCTTTCTTT CSVGQGWGTEAFF
TRBJ1-2 TRBD1 . TRBV6-5 TGTGCCAGCGGGGGACAAAGAGGGGGCTTCTATGGCTACACCTTC CASGGQRGGFYGYTF
TRBJ1-1 . . TRBV6-5 TGTGCCAGCAGTTACGATAGGAACACTGAAGCTTTCTTT CASSYDRNTEAFF
TRBJ1-1 . . TRBV7-9 TGTGCCAGCAGCCCTTCTCAAGGGGTAACTGAAGCTTTCTTT CASSPSQGVTEAFF
TRBJ1-5 . . TRBV5-6 TGTGCCAGCAGCTCCCGGGGAGTGGGGTATAGCAATCAGCCCCAGCATTTT CASSSRGVGYSNQPQHF
TRBJ1-1 TRBD1 . TRBV6-5 TGTGCCAGCTCGGACAGGGGGCTTATTACTTTCTTT CASSDRGLITFF
TRBJ1-5 . . TRBV30 TGTGCCTGGAGCCCGATCGGGGTGAGCAATCAGCCCCAGCATTTT CAWSPIGVSNQPQHF
TRBJ1-5 . . TRBV4-1 TGCGCCAGCAGCCAACATCAGGGGAGTATGCAGCCCCAGCATTTT CASSQHQGSMQPQHF
TRBJ1-3 . . TRBV6-5 TGTGCCAGCAGTACCAGGGGATCTGGAAACACCATATATTTT CASSTRGSGNTIYF
TRBJ2-1 . . TRBV27 TGTGCCAGCAGCTCAAATATACTCTCCTACAATGAGCAGTTCTTC CASSSNILSYNEQFF
TRBJ2-7 . . TRBV29-1 TGCAGCGTTGAGGGGGACTTGAGGTACGAGCAGTACTTC CSVEGDLRYEQYF
TRBJ1-1 TRBD1 . TRBV30 TGTGCCTGGAGCGCCGGGACAGGGGAGGTTGACACTGAAGCTTTCTTT CAWSAGTGEVDTEAFF
TRBJ2-7 . . TRBV6-5 TGTGCCAGCAAAAGGTCGCAGGAAGGGGTATACGAGCAGTACTTC CASKRSQEGVYEQYF
TRBJ2-1 TRBD2 few TRBV18 TGTGCCAGCTCGCGGACTAGCGGGGGCGGGTACAATGAGCAGTTCTTC CASSRTSGGGYNEQFF
TRBJ2-1 TRBD2 . TRBV4-1 TGCGCCAGCAGCCAAGTGGTAGCGGGGAGCTCCTACAATGAGCAGTTCTTC CASSQVVAGSSYNEQFF
TRBJ1-1 . . TRBV29-1 TGCAGCGTCAGGGGAATGAACACTGAAGCTTTCTTT CSVRGMNTEAFF
TRBJ2-3 TRBD1 . TRBV29-1 TGCAGCGTGACCGGGACAGGGGGATTAGATACGCAGTATTTT CSVTGTGGLDTQYF
TRBJ2-1 TRBD2 . TRBV30 TGTGCCTGGAGAGTCGGCGGGAGTCCTAATGAGCAGTTCTTC CAWRVGGSPNEQFF
TRBJ1-5 TRBD1 . TRBV6-1 TGTGCCAGCAGTGAAGCGGTGGTAGGACAGGGAACGCGAAGGAGCAATCAGCCCCAGCATTTT CASSEAVVGQGTRRSNQPQHF
TRBJ1-1 . . TRBV5-4 TGTGCCAGCAGCGTACGGACAGTGAACACTGAAGCTTTCTTT CASSVRTVNTEAFF
TRBJ1-3 . once TRBV29-1 TGCAGCGTTGAAGACGTAGGGGCTGGAAACACCATATATTTT CSVEDVGAGNTIYF
TRBJ1-5 TRBD1 . TRBV29-1 TGCAGCCTCGACAGGGATCAGCCCCAGCATTTT CSLDRDQPQHF